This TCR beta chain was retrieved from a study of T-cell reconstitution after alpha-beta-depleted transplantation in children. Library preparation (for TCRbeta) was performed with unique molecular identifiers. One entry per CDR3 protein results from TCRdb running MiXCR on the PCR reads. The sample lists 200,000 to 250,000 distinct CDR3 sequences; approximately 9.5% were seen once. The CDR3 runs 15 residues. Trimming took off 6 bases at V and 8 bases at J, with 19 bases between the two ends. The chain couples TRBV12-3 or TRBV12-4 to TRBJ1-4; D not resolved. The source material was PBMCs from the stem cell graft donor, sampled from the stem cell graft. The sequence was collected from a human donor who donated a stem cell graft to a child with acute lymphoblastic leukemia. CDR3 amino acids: CASRRRPAIFEKLFF. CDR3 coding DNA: TGTGCCAGCAGAAGACGACCGGCCATCTTCGAAAAACTGTTTTTT.